This T cell receptor beta chain was documented in a study of CD8 T cells in ankylosing spondylitis. Whole-study findings and limits: Made up of several highly homologous variants, a TCR beta motif appeared characteristic of ankylosing spondylitis blood.

MiXCR was run by TCRdb on the 5' RACE reads, yielding one entry per CDR3 protein. Here the sample spans roughly 450,000 distinct CDR3 sequences, 26% being singletons. Remarks on this clonotype: What it binds is unknown.

Germline lookup yields CDR1 KGHDR and CDR2 SFDVKD. CDR3 size: 13 residues. Trimming took 0 bases from V and 7 from J, leaving 8 bases between them. The sequence was obtained from a male donor with ankylosing spondylitis. The specimen was blood, either unsorted or a sorted T cell fraction (not recorded which). This chain uses TRBV24-1 with TRBJ2-5; D is possibly TRBD2 (5 bases). CDR3 sequence reads: CATSDLLEGTQYF. The CDR3 bases are TGTGCCACCAGTGATTTGCTCGAGGGGACCCAGTACTTC.